This TCR beta chain was profiled in a study of T cell changes during pregnancy in multiple sclerosis. The protocol was immunoSEQ multiplex PCR, while the TCRdb copy is restricted to in-frame clones and leaves out a portion. The sample has some 52,000 clones; approximately 92% are singletons. This CDR3 has 15 amino acids. V gave up 5 bases and J gave up 0 bases, with 14 bases separating them. The V gene's germline CDR1 is MDHEN and CDR2 SYDVKM. This clone showed up just once. The rearrangement uses TRBV28 and TRBJ2-7; D perhaps matches TRBD1 (5 bases). The sequence came from a female donor with multiple sclerosis, enrolled in a pregnancy study. The sequenced sample was CD4+ T cells from peripheral blood mononuclear cells, obtained in the third trimester of pregnancy. This CDR3 reads CASSTTGLVSYEQYF. CDR3 DNA: TGTGCCAGCAGTACTACAGGATTGGTCTCCTACGAGCAGTACTTC.